Shown below are 8 T cell receptor beta chains from a single sample sequenced in a study of blood T cell repertoires in COVID-19 (dated by TCRdb to 2018 to 2020). The method was the immunoSEQ multiplex PCR assay. TCRdb re-hosts the immuneACCESS table, in-frame sequences only. Its copies lack some clones; in the studies checked, an unresolved V gene accounts for under half of them, and the cause for the rest is not known. This sample lists roughly 70,000 clones; 60% to 85% were detected once. Clones ranked in the top ten supply around 21% of the sample. The sequenced material came from peripheral blood. The origin of the receptors is a man between 65 and 80 years old with acute or convalescent COVID-19.

This clone was counted a single time. V is TRBV10-3 and J is TRBJ2-7; TRBD2 agrees at 10 bases. The germline gives CDR1 ENHRY, CDR2 SYGVKD. V shed 4 bases, J shed 2 bases, and the junction held 5 bases outside the gene matches. The CDR3 runs to 15 residues. CDR3 DNA sequence: TGTGCCATCAGTGTCCAGCTAGCGGGAGCCTACGAGCAGTACTTC. Translated, it gives CAISVQLAGAYEQYF.

This clone was seen once. The chain has TRBV7-2 and TRBJ2-1, with a tentative D call TRBD2 (7 bases). V was pared by 0 bases and J by 1 base, with 13 bases between. This CDR3 has 17 residues. Per the germline V gene, CDR1 is SGHTA and CDR2 is FQGNSA. CDR3 bases: TGTGCCAGCAGCTTAGCCCCCAGCGGGACATCCTACAATGAGCAGTTCTTC. It encodes CASSLAPSGTSYNEQFF. Drawing the rest from reference TRBV7-2 and TRBJ2-1, the complete variable domain is GAGVSQSPSNKVTEKGKDVELRCDPISGHTALYWYRQSLGQGLEFLIYFQGNSAPDKSGLPSDRFSAERTGGSVSTLTIQRTQQEDSAVYLCASSLAPSGTSYNEQFFGPGTRLTVL.

The chain couples TRBV4-1 to TRBJ1-6, with 9 nucleotides matching TRBD1. V was clipped by 3 bases and J by 8 bases; unmatched bases: 8. This CDR3 is 16 amino acids long. CDR1 and CDR2 (germline): MGHRA, YSYEKL. CDR3 sequence: CASSHPLDRGDSPLHF. In DNA form, the CDR3 reads TGCGCCAGCAGCCATCCTTTGGACAGGGGCGATTCACCCCTCCACTTT.

This clone was observed a single time. The V call is TRBV9, the J call TRBJ2-5; TRBD2 might be the D (5 bases). The CDR3 extends over 15 amino acids. Germline CDR1 and CDR2: SGDLS and YYNGEE. Trimming removed 4 bases from V and 1 base from J, with 14 bases in between. The CDR3 region has the DNA TGTGCCAGCAGCTCCAGAGGGTCTCGCCAAGAGACCCAGTACTTC. Translation gives CASSSRGSRQETQYF.

The CDR3 DNA sequence: TGTGCCAGCAGCTTAGAGGGAGGGCCCTCCTACGAGCAGTACTTC. As protein: CASSLEGGPSYEQYF. The V gene is TRBV11-2, the J gene TRBJ2-7, with TRBD2 matching over 7 bases. Germline assignment: CDR1 SGHAT and CDR2 FQNNGV. The CDR3 consists of 15 residues. V was pared by 0 bases and J by 0 bases, with 2 bases of the junction left unmatched.

The rearrangement uses TRBV23-1 and TRBJ2-7; D is possibly TRBD1 (6 bases). TRBV23-1 is placed among ORFs of uncertain function. The V gene lost 2 bases and the J gene lost 4 bases, with 12 bases spanning the gap. The CDR3 length is 14 residues. CDR3 in DNA: TGCGCCAGCAGTCAACAGGGGATTCTGTACGAGCAGTACTTC. Translating gives CASSQQGILYEQYF.

The J gene is TRBJ2-1, the V gene TRBV3-1 (or the pseudogene TRBV3-2); D may be TRBD2 (6 bases). With 4 bases removed from V and 3 bases from J, the gap between germline ends came to 16 bases. There are 16 residues in the CDR3. CDR1 and CDR2 from the germline V gene are LGHDT and YNNKEL (reference sequence). The CDR3 sequence: CASSPLPGEFYNEQFF. In nucleotides, the CDR3 is TGTGCCAGCAGCCCCCTGCCGGGGGAGTTCTACAATGAGCAGTTCTTC.

The V and J genes are TRBV19 and TRBJ2-1; 11 nucleotides align to TRBD2. Germline V gives CDR1 LNHDA, CDR2 SQIVND (reference sequence). This CDR3 spans 15 amino acids. V trimming: 7 bases; J trimming: 4 bases; junction bases outside the gene matches: 6. The chain's CDR3 is CASTLTSGSYNEQFF. The CDR3 region has the DNA TGTGCCAGTACTCTTACTAGCGGGAGTTACAATGAGCAGTTCTTC.